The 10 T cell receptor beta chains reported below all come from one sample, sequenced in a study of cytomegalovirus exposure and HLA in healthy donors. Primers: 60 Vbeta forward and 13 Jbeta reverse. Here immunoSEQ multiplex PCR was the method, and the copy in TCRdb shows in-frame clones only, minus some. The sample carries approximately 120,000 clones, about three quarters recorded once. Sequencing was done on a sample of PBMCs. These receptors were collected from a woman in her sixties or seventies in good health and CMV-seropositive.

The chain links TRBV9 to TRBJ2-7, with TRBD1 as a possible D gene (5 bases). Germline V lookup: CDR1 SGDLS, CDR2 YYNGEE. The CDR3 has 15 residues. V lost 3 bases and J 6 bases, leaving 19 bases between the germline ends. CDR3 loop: CASSAGFLGAREQYF. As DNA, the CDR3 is TGTGCCAGCAGCGCCGGTTTTCTAGGGGCACGCGAGCAGTACTTC.

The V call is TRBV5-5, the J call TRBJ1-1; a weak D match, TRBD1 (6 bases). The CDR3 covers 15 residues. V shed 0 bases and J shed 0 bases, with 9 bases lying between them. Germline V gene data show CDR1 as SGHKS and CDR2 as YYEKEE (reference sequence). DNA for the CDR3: TGTGCCAGCAGCTTGGGGACAGCAATGAACACTGAAGCTTTCTTT. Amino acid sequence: CASSLGTAMNTEAFF. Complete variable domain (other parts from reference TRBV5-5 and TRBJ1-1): DAGVTQSPTHLIKTRGQQVTLRCSPISGHKSVSWYQQVLGQGPQFIFQYYEKEERGRGNFPDRFSARQFPNYSSELNVNALLLGDSALYLCASSLGTAMNTEAFFGQGTRLTVV.

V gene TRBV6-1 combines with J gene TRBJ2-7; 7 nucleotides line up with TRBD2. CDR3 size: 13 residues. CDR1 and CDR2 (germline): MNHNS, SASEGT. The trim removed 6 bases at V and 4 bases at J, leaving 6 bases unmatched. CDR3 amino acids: CASSRGRGYEQYF. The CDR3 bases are TGTGCCAGCAGCCGGGGGAGGGGATACGAGCAGTACTTC.

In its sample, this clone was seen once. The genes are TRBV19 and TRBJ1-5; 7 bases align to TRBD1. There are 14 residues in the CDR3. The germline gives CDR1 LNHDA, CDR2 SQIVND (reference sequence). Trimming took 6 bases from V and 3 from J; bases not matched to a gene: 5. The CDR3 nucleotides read TGTGCCAGTAGACCGGGACAGATCAATCAGCCCCAGCATTTT. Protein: CASRPGQINQPQHF.

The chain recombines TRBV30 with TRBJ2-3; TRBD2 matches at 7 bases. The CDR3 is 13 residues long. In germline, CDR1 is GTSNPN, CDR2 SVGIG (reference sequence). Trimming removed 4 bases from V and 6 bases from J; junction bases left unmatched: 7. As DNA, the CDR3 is TGTGCCTGGACCTCCGGGGGGTGGGATACGCAGTATTTT. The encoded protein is CAWTSGGWDTQYF.

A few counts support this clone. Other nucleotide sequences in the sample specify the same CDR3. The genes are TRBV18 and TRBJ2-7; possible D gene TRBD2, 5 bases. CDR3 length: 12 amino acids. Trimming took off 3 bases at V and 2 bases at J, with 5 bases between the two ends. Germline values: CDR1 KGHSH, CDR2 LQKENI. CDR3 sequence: CASSPGTYEQYF. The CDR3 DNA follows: TGTGCCAGCTCACCCGGGACCTACGAGCAGTACTTC.

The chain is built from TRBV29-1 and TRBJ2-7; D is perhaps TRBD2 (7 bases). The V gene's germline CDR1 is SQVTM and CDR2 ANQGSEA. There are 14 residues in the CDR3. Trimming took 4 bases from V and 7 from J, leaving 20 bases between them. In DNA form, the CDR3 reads TGCAGCGTTGCCGGCGGGGGCAGGCGGGATGAGCAGTACTTC. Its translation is CSVAGGGRRDEQYF.

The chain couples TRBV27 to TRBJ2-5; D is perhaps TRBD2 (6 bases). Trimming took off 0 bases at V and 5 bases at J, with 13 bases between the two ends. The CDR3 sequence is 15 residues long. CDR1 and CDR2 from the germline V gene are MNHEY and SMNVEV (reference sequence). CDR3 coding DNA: TGTGCCAGCAGTTTATCGGTGCGGGGAGAGGAGACCCAGTACTTC. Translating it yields CASSLSVRGEETQYF.

As DNA, the CDR3 is TGTGCCAGCAGCTTAGCCGGGACCCAGTACTTC. Translating it yields CASSLAGTQYF. The V call is TRBV7-2, the J call TRBJ2-5; D not certain. The CDR3 runs 11 residues. Trimming left V 0 bases short and J 7 bases short, with 3 bases between. CDR1 SGHTA and CDR2 FQGNSA come from the germline V gene.

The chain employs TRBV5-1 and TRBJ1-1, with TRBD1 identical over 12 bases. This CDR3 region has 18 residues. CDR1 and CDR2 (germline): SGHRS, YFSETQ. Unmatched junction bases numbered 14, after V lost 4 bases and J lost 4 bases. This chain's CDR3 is CASSLGSGTGGAGTEAFF. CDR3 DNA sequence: TGCGCCAGCAGCCTAGGCTCCGGGACAGGGGGCGCGGGCACTGAAGCTTTCTTT.